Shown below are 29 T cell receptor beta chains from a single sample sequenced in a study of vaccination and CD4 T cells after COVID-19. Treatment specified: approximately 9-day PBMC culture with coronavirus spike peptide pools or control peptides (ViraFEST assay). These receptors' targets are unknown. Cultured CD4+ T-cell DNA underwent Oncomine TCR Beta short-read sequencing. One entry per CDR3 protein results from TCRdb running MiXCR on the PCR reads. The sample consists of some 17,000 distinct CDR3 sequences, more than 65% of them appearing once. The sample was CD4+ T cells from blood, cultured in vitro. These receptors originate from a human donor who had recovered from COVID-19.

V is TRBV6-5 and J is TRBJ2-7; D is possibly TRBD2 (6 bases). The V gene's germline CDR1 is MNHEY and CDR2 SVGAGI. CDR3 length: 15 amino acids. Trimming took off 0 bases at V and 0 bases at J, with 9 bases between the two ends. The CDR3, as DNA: TGTGCCAGCAGTTACTCCGCGGGGTTCTCCTACGAGCAGTACTTC. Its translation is CASSYSAGFSYEQYF.

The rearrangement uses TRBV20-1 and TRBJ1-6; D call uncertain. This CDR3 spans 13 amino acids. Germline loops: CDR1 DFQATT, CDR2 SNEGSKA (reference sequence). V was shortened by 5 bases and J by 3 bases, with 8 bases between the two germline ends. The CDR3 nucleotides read TGCAGTGCTTTGCGTGGCTATAATTCACCCCTCCACTTT. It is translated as CSALRGYNSPLHF.

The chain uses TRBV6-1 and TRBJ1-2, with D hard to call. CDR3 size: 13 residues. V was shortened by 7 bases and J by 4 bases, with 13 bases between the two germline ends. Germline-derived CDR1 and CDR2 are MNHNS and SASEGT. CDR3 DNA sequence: TGTGCCAGCACCCAGGACGGATTCTATGGCTACACCTTC. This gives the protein CASTQDGFYGYTF.

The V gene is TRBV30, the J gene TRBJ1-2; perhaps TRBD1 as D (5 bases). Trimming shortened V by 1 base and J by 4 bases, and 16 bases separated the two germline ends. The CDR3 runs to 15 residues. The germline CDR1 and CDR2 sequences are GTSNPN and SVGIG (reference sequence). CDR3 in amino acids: CAWSAGTEAPYGYTF. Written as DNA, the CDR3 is TGTGCCTGGAGTGCGGGGACCGAGGCACCCTATGGCTACACCTTC.

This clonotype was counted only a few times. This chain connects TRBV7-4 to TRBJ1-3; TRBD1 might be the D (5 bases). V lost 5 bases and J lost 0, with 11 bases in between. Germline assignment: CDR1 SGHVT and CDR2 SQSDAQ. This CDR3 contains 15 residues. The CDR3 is CASSPQDISGNTIYF. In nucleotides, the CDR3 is TGTGCCAGCAGCCCCCAGGACATCTCTGGAAACACCATATATTTT.

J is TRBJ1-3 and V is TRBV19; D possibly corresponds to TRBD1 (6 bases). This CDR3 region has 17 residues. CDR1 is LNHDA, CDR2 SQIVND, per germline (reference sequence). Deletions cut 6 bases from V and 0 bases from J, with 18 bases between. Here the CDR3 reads CASSRDTDSPSGNTIYF. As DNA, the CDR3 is TGTGCCAGTAGCAGGGACACCGATTCACCCTCTGGAAACACCATATATTTT. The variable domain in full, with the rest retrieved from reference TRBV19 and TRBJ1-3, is DGGITQSPKYLFRKEGQNVTLSCEQNLNHDAMYWYRQDPGQGLRLIYYSQIVNDFQKGDIAEGYSVSREKKESFPLTVTSAQKNPTAFYLCASSRDTDSPSGNTIYFGEGSWLTVV.

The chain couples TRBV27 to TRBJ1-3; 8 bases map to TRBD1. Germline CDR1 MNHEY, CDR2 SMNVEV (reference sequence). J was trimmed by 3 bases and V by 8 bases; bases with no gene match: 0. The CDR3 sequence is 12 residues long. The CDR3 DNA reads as TGTGCCAGCGGACAGGGTGGAAACACCATATATTTT. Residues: CASGQGGNTIYF.

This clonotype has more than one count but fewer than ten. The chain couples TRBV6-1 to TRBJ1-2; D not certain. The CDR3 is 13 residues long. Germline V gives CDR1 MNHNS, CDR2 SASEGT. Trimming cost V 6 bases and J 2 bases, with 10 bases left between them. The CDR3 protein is CASRPDRNYGYTF. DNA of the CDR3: TGTGCCAGCAGACCTGACCGGAACTATGGCTACACCTTC.

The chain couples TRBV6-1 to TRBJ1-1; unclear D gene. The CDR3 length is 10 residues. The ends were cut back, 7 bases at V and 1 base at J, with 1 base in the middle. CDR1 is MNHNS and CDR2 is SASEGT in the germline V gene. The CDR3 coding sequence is TGTGCCAGCAAGAACACTGAAGCTTTCTTT. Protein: CASKNTEAFF.

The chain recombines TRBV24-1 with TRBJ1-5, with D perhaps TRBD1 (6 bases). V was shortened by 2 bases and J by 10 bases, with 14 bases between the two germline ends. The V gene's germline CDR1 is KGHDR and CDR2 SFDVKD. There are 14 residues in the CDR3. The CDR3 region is CATSDSQGRGPQHF. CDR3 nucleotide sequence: TGTGCCACCAGTGATTCCCAGGGGAGAGGCCCCCAGCATTTT.

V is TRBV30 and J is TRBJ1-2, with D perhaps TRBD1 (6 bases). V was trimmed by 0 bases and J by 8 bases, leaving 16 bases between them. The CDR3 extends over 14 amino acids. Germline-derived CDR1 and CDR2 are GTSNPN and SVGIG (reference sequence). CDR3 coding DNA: TGTGCCTGGAGTGTACGGGGGGGGCAAGGCGGCTACACCTTC. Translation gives CAWSVRGGQGGYTF.

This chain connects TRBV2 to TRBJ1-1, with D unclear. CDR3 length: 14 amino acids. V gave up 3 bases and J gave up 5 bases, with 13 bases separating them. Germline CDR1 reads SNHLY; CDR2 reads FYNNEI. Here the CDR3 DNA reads TGTGCCAGCAGTGAGGATGTCAGGCTTACTGAAGCTTTCTTT. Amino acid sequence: CASSEDVRLTEAFF.

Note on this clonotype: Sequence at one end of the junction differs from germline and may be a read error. The CDR3 spells CAPTGGENTEAFF. CDR3 nucleotide sequence: TGCGCCCCGACAGGGGGGGAAAACACTGAAGCTTTCTTT. This chain joins TRBV19 and TRBJ1-1, with 9 bases aligning to TRBD1. The CDR3 covers 13 residues. Germline CDR1 and CDR2: LNHDA and SQIVND (reference sequence).

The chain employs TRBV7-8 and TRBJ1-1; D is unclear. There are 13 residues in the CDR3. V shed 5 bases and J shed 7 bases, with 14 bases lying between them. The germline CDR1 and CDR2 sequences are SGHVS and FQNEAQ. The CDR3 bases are TGTGCCAGCAGCCCCTGGTCGAGCTTTGAAGCTTTCTTT. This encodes CASSPWSSFEAFF.

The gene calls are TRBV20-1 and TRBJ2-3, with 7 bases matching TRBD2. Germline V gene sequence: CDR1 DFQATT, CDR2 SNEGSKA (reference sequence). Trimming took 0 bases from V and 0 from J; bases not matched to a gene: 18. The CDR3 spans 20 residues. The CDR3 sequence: CSARDGGPPRASGSTDTQYF. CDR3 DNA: TGCAGTGCTAGAGATGGGGGACCCCCAAGGGCTAGCGGCAGCACAGATACGCAGTATTTT.

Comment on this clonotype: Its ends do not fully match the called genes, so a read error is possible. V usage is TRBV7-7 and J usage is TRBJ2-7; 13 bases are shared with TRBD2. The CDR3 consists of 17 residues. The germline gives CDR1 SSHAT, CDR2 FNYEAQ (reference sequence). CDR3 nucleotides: TGTGCTAGCAGCCCCGGACTAGCGGGGGCGGGGTCCTACGAGCAGTACTTC. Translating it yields CASSPGLAGAGSYEQYF.

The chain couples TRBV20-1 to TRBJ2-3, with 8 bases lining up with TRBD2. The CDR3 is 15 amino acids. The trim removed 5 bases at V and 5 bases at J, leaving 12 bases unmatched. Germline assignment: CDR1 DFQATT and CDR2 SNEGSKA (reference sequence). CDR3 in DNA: TGCAGTGCTTCTCTAGCGGGTGTAATGGGAGATACGCAGTATTTT. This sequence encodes CSASLAGVMGDTQYF.

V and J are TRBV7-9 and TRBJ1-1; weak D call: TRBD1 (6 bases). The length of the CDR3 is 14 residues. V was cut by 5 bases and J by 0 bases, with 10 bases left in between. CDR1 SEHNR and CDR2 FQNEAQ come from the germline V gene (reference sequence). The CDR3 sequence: CASSPGQMNTEAFF. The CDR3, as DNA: TGTGCCAGCAGCCCCGGACAGATGAACACTGAAGCTTTCTTT.

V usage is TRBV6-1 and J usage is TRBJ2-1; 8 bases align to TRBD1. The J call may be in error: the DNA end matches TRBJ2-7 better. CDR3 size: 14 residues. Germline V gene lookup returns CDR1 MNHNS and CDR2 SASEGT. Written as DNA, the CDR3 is TGTGCCAGCAGACCGACAGGGGCCCCCAACGAGCAGTACTTC. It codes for CASRPTGAPNEQYF.

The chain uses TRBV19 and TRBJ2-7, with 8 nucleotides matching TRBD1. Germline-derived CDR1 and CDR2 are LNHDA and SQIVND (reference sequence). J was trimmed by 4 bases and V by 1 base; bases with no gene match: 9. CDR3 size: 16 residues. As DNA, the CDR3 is TGTGCCAGTAGTATAGCCCGACAGGGGAGTGGATACGAGCAGTACTTC. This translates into CASSIARQGSGYEQYF.

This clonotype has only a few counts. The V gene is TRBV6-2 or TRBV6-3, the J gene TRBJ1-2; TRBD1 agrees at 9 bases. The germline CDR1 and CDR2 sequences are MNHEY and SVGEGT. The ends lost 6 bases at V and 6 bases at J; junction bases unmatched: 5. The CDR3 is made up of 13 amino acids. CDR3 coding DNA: TGTGCCAGCAGAAACCGGGACAGGGATGGCTACACCTTC. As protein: CASRNRDRDGYTF.

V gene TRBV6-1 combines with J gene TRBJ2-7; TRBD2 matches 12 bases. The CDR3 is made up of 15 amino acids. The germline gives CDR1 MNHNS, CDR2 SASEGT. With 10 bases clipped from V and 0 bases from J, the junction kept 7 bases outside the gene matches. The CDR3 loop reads CATGLAGYFSYEQYF. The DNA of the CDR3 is TGTGCCACCGGACTAGCGGGATACTTCTCCTACGAGCAGTACTTC.

The CDR3 DNA reads as TGCAGTGCTAGTGTCGGCCAGGGGGGAGATACGCAGTATTTT. It translates to CSASVGQGGDTQYF. The chain has TRBV20-1 and TRBJ2-3; tentative D call: TRBD1 (7 bases). The CDR3 length is 14 residues. Germline CDR1 reads DFQATT; CDR2 reads SNEGSKA (reference sequence). V was trimmed by 3 bases and J by 5 bases, leaving 15 bases between them.

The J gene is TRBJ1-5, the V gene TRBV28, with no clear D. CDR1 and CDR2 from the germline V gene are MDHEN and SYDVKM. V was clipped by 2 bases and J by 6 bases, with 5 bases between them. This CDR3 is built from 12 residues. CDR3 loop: CASSLEGQPQHF. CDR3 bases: TGTGCCAGCAGTTTAGAAGGTCAGCCCCAGCATTTT.

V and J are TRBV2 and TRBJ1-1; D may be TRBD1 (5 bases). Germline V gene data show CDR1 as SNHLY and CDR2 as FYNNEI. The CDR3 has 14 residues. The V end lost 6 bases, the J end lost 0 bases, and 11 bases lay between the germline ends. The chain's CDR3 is CASRGLTVNTEAFF. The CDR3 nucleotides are TGTGCCAGCAGGGGACTAACAGTGAACACTGAAGCTTTCTTT.

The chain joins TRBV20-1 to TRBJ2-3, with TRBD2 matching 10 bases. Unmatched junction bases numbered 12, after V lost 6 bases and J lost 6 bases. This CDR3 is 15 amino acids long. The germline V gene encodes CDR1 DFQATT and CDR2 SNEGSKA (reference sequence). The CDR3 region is CSAPSASGSGDTQYF. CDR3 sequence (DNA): TGCAGTGCCCCTAGCGCTAGCGGGAGCGGGGATACGCAGTATTTT.

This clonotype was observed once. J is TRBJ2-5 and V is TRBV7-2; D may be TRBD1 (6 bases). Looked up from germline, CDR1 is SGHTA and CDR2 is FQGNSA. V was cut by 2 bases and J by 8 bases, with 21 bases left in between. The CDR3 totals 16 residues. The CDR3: CASSLTGPGVSETQYF. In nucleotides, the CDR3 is TGTGCCAGCAGCTTAACTGGGCCAGGGGTTAGCGAAACCCAGTACTTC.

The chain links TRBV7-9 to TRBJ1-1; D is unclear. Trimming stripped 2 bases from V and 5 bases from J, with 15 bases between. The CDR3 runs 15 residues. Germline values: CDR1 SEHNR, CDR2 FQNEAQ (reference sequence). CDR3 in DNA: TGTGCCAGCAGCTTATTTACGGGGATATGGACTGAAGCTTTCTTT. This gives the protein CASSLFTGIWTEAFF.

The CDR3 region has the DNA TGCAGTGCTAGGTCAGGGGCCCCGGATTCACCCCTCCACTTT. Amino acid sequence: CSARSGAPDSPLHF. The chain has TRBV20-1 and TRBJ1-6; perhaps TRBD1 as D (6 bases). This CDR3 is built from 14 residues. In germline, CDR1 is DFQATT, CDR2 SNEGSKA (reference sequence). Trimming shortened V by 3 bases and J by 8 bases, and 14 bases separated the two germline ends.